The present entry profiles one T cell receptor beta chain with its context. The data are from a study of shared clonotypes between healthy human individuals. In the CD4+ fraction, cells were divided into CD45RA+ naive and CD45RA-negative memory subsets. Germline CDR1 and CDR2: SGHDT and YYEEEE. The CDR3 runs 13 residues. Trimming cost V 4 bases and J 8 bases, with 14 bases left between them. Deep was the level at which the assay was run. TCRdb's table, derived via immunoSEQ multiplex PCR, lists solely in-frame clones and lacks some. The sample contains about 960,000 clones, over 75% of which appear only once.

The chain combines TRBV5-6 with TRBJ2-3; D is uncertain. The TCR was taken from a man younger than 35 in good health. Specimen: memory CD4+ T cells sorted from blood. Subset meaning: CD45RA-negative fraction. The CDR3 region is CASSPAGVRTQYF. The DNA for the CDR3 is TGTGCCAGCAGCCCGGCTGGGGTCCGTACGCAGTATTTT.